This entry describes one TCR beta chain. Its matching antigen is unknown. This sample stems from a study of OX40 agonist ivuxolimab in advanced cancers. Findings and caveats of the study: At 0.1 to 3.0 mg/kg, CD4+ and CD8+ blood T cells expanded clonally by week 6. Among some nonresponders, normalized T-cell clonal expansion was also low.

Here immunoSEQ multiplex PCR was the method, and the copy in TCRdb shows in-frame clones only, minus some. The repertoire includes some 70,000 clones, over 75% of them detected once, and around 0.63% sits in the top ten. Autoimmune disease history or systemic immunosuppression led to patients being barred. The source is an adult with an advanced solid tumor such as melanoma, head and neck, liver or kidney cancer. The sample consisted of CD4+ or CD8+ T cells sorted from blood, taken in a trial of the OX40 agonist ivuxolimab.

The CDR3 DNA follows: TGTGCCAGCAGCTTAGGGAGTTATAGCAATCAGCCCCAGCATTTT. This gives the protein CASSLGSYSNQPQHF. The rearrangement joins TRBV11-2 to TRBJ1-5, with D uncertain. The CDR3 runs to 15 residues. Trimming stripped 1 base from V and 0 bases from J, with 7 bases between. The germline CDR1 and CDR2 sequences are SGHAT and FQNNGV. Variable domain in full (rest from reference TRBV11-2 and TRBJ1-5): EAGVAQSPRYKIIEKRQSVAFWCNPISGHATLYWYQQILGQGPKLLIQFQNNGVVDDSQLPKDRFSAERLKGVDSTLKIQPAKLEDSAVYLCASSLGSYSNQPQHFGDGTRLSIL.